What follows are 20 T cell receptor beta chains derived from one specimen sequenced in a study of cytomegalovirus exposure and HLA in healthy donors. Primers included in the PCR were 60 Vbeta and 13 Jbeta primers. Profiled with immunoSEQ multiplex PCR; TCRdb holds only in-frame clones, not every one. The sample contains tens of thousands of clones, approximately 81% of which appear only once. The source material was PBMCs. These receptors were obtained from a girl aged 2-10 years in good health and CMV-seropositive.

The chain recombines TRBV7-9 with TRBJ1-1; 8 nucleotides align to TRBD1. Germline V gene data show CDR1 as SEHNR and CDR2 as FQNEAQ (reference sequence). Germline trimming cut 6 bases from V and 5 bases from J; bases unmatched to any gene: 14. The CDR3 covers 16 residues. The CDR3 region is CASRPATQGARTEAFF. As DNA, the CDR3 is TGTGCCAGCAGGCCTGCAACTCAGGGGGCGAGGACTGAAGCTTTCTTT.

The rearrangement links TRBV10-3 to TRBJ2-1; TRBD2 matches 12 bases. The germline V gene encodes CDR1 ENHRY and CDR2 SYGVKD. V shed 10 bases, J shed 0 bases, and the junction held 4 bases outside the gene matches. The CDR3 runs 15 residues. Here the CDR3 DNA reads TGTGCCACCGGGACTAGCGGGCCCTCCTACAATGAGCAGTTCTTC. It codes for CATGTSGPSYNEQFF.

The CDR3 is CASSPRREYNEQFF. CDR3 in DNA: TGTGCCAGCAGCCCCCGAAGGGAGTACAATGAGCAGTTCTTC. V is TRBV9 and J is TRBJ2-1, with D possibly TRBD2 on 5 matching bases. The CDR3 contains 14 residues. Between the trimmed V and J ends, which lost 4 bases and 4 bases, there was a span of 12 bases. The V gene's germline CDR1 is SGDLS and CDR2 YYNGEE.

The chain uses TRBV29-1 and TRBJ2-1; 8 nucleotides match TRBD1. V shed 2 bases, J shed 1 base, and the junction held 4 bases outside the gene matches. This CDR3 spans 15 amino acids. Germline CDR1 SQVTM, CDR2 ANQGSEA. CDR3 in DNA: TGCAGCGTTGAAAGGACAGGGATTTCCTACAATGAGCAGTTCTTC. Amino acids: CSVERTGISYNEQFF.

V and J are TRBV7-9 and TRBJ1-2; 8 bases are shared with TRBD1. Per the germline V gene, CDR1 is SEHNR and CDR2 is FQNEAQ (reference sequence). The trim removed 1 base at V and 7 bases at J, leaving 2 bases unmatched. The CDR3 sequence is 13 residues long. CDR3 amino acids: CASSLGQGTGYTF. The CDR3 DNA follows: TGTGCCAGCAGCTTAGGACAGGGGACTGGCTACACCTTC. The full variable domain, rest sourced from reference TRBV7-9 and TRBJ1-2, is DTGVSQNPRHKITKRGQNVTFRCDPISEHNRLYWYRQTLGQGPEFLTYFQNEAQLEKSRLLSDRFSAERPKGSFSTLEIQRTEQGDSAMYLCASSLGQGTGYTFGSGTRLTVV.

The V and J genes are TRBV28 and TRBJ1-2; 8 nucleotides line up with TRBD1. The trim removed 6 bases at V and 4 bases at J, leaving 10 bases unmatched. The CDR3 is 15 amino acids. Germline V lookup: CDR1 MDHEN, CDR2 SYDVKM. The CDR3, as DNA: TGTGCCAGCAGAGGGCAGGGGGCGCTCAGCTATGGCTACACCTTC. Translation gives CASRGQGALSYGYTF.

The chain employs TRBV27 and TRBJ2-7; D might be TRBD2 (6 bases). Germline V lookup: CDR1 MNHEY, CDR2 SMNVEV (reference sequence). Trimming shortened V by 4 bases and J by 5 bases, and 15 bases separated the two germline ends. The CDR3 is 14 residues long. CDR3 sequence reads: CASSSGLLMNEQYF. The CDR3 DNA is TGTGCCAGCAGTTCCGGACTACTCATGAACGAGCAGTACTTC.

This clone came up a few times. The chain uses TRBV6-5 and TRBJ2-5; 8 bases are shared with TRBD2. CDR1 MNHEY and CDR2 SVGAGI come from the germline V gene. V was pared by 0 bases and J by 1 base, with 4 bases of the junction left unmatched. The CDR3 is 16 amino acids. CDR3: CASSYSNAGGQETQYF. In DNA, the CDR3 is TGTGCCAGCAGTTACTCGAACGCGGGAGGCCAAGAGACCCAGTACTTC.

The chain employs TRBV29-1 and TRBJ2-7, with D possibly matching TRBD2 (5 bases). The CDR3 runs to 16 residues. V shed 6 bases and J shed 0 bases, with 21 bases lying between them. Germline CDR1 is SQVTM and CDR2 is ANQGSEA. CDR3 sequence reads: CSVSGLEPDISYEQYF. DNA for the CDR3: TGCAGCGTGAGTGGACTGGAGCCCGACATCTCCTACGAGCAGTACTTC.

This sequence joins TRBV7-9 and TRBJ2-1; D may be TRBD1 (6 bases). V lost 2 bases, J lost 5 bases, and 13 bases lay in between. The CDR3 has 15 amino acids. The germline gives CDR1 SEHNR, CDR2 FQNEAQ (reference sequence). The CDR3 bases are TGTGCCAGCAGCTTAAACCAGGGGCTCGACAATGAGCAGTTCTTC. This sequence encodes CASSLNQGLDNEQFF.

This clone appeared once. CDR3 coding DNA: TGCGCCAGCAGAGAAGATATCCAGGACTACACCTTTGTAGTTGGCTACACCTTC. It codes for CASREDIQDYTFVVGYTF. The V gene is TRBV10-2, the J gene TRBJ1-2; D not resolved. V lost 6 bases and J lost 7, with 30 bases in between. This CDR3 has 18 amino acids. CDR1 WSHSY and CDR2 SAAADI come from the germline V gene.

This chain uses TRBV29-1 with TRBJ2-2; 7 bases are shared with TRBD1. After removal of 7 bases from V and 5 bases from J, the junction contained 4 bases not matched to a gene. The germline CDR1 and CDR2 sequences are SQVTM and ANQGSEA. This CDR3 region has 12 residues. The CDR3: CSGKGATGELFF. The CDR3, as DNA: TGCAGCGGCAAGGGGGCAACCGGGGAGCTGTTTTTT.

CDR3 coding DNA: TGCGCCAGCAGCGGATCTAGCGTTTTGAGTACCGGGGAGCTGTTTTTT. Translation gives CASSGSSVLSTGELFF. The chain combines TRBV5-1 with TRBJ2-2; D perhaps matches TRBD2 (6 bases). There are 16 residues in the CDR3. Germline V gives CDR1 SGHRS, CDR2 YFSETQ. The germline V and J ends were trimmed by 4 bases and 5 bases, with 18 bases remaining between them.

This clone has only a few counts. The genes are TRBV10-1 and TRBJ1-5; no reliable D call. Germline lookup yields CDR1 WNHNN and CDR2 SYGVQD (reference sequence). The CDR3 contains 11 residues. V was clipped by 11 bases and J by 5 bases, with 10 bases between them. CDR3 nucleotides: TGCGCCCCTCCCCTCCATCAGCCCCAGCATTTT. Protein sequence: CAPPLHQPQHF.

This chain joins TRBV6-5 and TRBJ1-2; the D gene is possibly TRBD1 (6 bases). The germline V gene has CDR1 MNHEY and CDR2 SVGAGI. Trimming took 2 bases from V and 8 from J, leaving 12 bases between them. The CDR3 covers 13 residues. CDR3 in DNA: TGTGCCAGCAGTTACGGGTCAGGGGAGGGCTACACCTTC. Its translation: CASSYGSGEGYTF.

The table lists this clone with a count of one. The chain combines TRBV5-1 with TRBJ2-5, with unresolved D. V dropped 1 base and J dropped 5 bases, with 3 bases sitting between them. The CDR3 loop spans 11 amino acids. The germline V gene has CDR1 SGHRS and CDR2 YFSETQ. The CDR3 here is CASSLRETQYF. In nucleotides, the CDR3 is TGCGCCAGCAGCTTGCGGGAGACCCAGTACTTC. Based on the CDR3 plus reference TRBV5-1 and TRBJ2-5, the full variable domain is KAGVTQTPRYLIKTRGQQVTLSCSPISGHRSVSWYQQTPGQGLQFLFEYFSETQRNKGNFPGRFSGRQFSNSRSEMNVSTLELGDSALYLCASSLRETQYFGPGTRLLVL.

V is TRBV2 and J is TRBJ1-1, with 10 nucleotides matching TRBD1. CDR3 length: 17 residues. J was trimmed by 0 bases and V by 7 bases; bases with no gene match: 11. The germline V gene has CDR1 SNHLY and CDR2 FYNNEI. The CDR3 here is CASTTDRGGVMNTEAFF. Written as DNA, the CDR3 is TGTGCCAGCACTACGGACAGGGGGGGCGTCATGAACACTGAAGCTTTCTTT. The complete variable domain, with remaining parts taken from reference TRBV2 and TRBJ1-1, reads EPEVTQTPSHQVTQMGQEVILRCVPISNHLYFYWYRQILGQKVEFLVSFYNNEISEKSEIFDDQFSVERPDGSNFTLKIRSTKLEDSAMYFCASTTDRGGVMNTEAFFGQGTRLTVV.

This chain connects TRBV28 to TRBJ2-3; tentative D call: TRBD1 (6 bases). Trimming shortened V by 5 bases and J by 4 bases, and 22 bases separated the two germline ends. The germline gives CDR1 MDHEN, CDR2 SYDVKM. The CDR3 runs to 17 residues. Here the CDR3 reads CASSPRQAMPGADTQYF. CDR3 DNA sequence: TGTGCCAGCAGTCCCAGACAGGCCATGCCGGGTGCAGATACGCAGTATTTT.

The chain employs TRBV18 and TRBJ2-7, with 11 bases fitting TRBD1. CDR3 length: 16 amino acids. Germline CDR1 is KGHSH and CDR2 is LQKENI. V was pared by 6 bases and J by 2 bases, with 9 bases of the junction left unmatched. CDR3 loop: CASSDRGRVDPYEQYF. The CDR3 DNA reads as TGTGCCAGCTCGGACAGGGGGCGAGTCGATCCCTACGAGCAGTACTTC.

The rearrangement links TRBV4-3 to TRBJ2-1; D may be TRBD2 (6 bases). Trimming pared 0 bases from V and 6 bases from J, leaving 15 bases between. The CDR3 has 16 amino acids. CDR1 is LGHNA, CDR2 YSLEER, per germline. Here the CDR3 reads CASSQDWRDALNEQFF. The CDR3 region has the DNA TGCGCCAGCAGCCAAGATTGGCGGGACGCCCTCAATGAGCAGTTCTTC.